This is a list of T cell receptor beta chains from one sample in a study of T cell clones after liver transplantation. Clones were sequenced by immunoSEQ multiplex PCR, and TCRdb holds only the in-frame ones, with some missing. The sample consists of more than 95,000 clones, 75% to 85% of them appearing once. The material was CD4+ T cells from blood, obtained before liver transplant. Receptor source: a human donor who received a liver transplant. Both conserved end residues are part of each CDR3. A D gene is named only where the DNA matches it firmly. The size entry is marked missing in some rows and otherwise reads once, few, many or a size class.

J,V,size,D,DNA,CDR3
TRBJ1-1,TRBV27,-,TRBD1,TGTGCCAGCAGTCCCGGGACAGGGTGGGGATTAGACACTGAAGCTTTCTTT,CASSPGTGWGLDTEAFF
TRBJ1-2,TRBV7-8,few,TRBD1,TGTGCCAGCAGCGGAGACAGGGGAGTCGGCTACACCTTC,CASSGDRGVGYTF
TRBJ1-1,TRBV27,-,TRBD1,TGTGCCAGCCGTTTCAAGGACAGGGGGATCACTGAAGCTTTCTTT,CASRFKDRGITEAFF
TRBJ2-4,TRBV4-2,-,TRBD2,TGTGCCAGCAGCCAAGAGGTGCCGGGAGGGGGGGCCAAAAACATTCAGTACTTC,CASSQEVPGGGAKNIQYF
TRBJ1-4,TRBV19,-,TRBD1,TGTGCCAGCCGTCGGGACAGGGCTCCCAGGGTGTTTTTT,CASRRDRAPRVFF
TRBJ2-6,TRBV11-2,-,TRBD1,TGTGCCAGCAGCCGAACAGGGGGTGAGCTCTCTGGGGCCAACGTCCTGACTTTC,CASSRTGGELSGANVLTF
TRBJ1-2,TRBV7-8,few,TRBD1,TGTGCCAGCAGCGGAGACAGGGTTGGCTACACCTTC,CASSGDRVGYTF
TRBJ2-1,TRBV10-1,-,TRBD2,TGCGCCAGCAGTGATCTAGCGGGGAACAATGAGCAGTTCTTC,CASSDLAGNNEQFF
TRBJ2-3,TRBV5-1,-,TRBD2,TGCGCCAGCAACCCGACTAGCGGGGGCACAGATACGCAGTATTTT,CASNPTSGGTDTQYF
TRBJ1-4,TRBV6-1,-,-,TGTGCCAGCAGTTTCGGACAGATATCTGGCGAAAAACTGTTTTTT,CASSFGQISGEKLFF
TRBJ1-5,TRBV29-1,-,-,TGCAGCGTCCTCGGACAGACGGATCAGCCCCAGCATTTT,CSVLGQTDQPQHF
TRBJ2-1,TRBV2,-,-,TGTGCCAGCAGATACAATGAGCAGTTCTTC,CASRYNEQFF
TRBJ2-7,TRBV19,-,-,TGTGCCAGTAAAAAGACCGGGGCCCAGGGCGGCGAGCAGTACTTC,CASKKTGAQGGEQYF
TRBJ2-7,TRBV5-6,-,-,TGTGCCAGCAGCTTGGACAGGGCATTTGAGCAGTACTTC,CASSLDRAFEQYF
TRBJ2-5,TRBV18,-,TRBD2,TGTGCCAGCTCACCACCGAGCGGGGGGCCTAGGGAGACCCAGTACTTC,CASSPPSGGPRETQYF
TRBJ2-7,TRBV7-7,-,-,TGTGCCAGCAGCTTAGCGACAGACTACGAGCAGTACTTC,CASSLATDYEQYF
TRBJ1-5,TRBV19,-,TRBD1,TGTGCCAGTAGTATAACACAGGGGCATCTTGGGCAGCCCCAGCATTTT,CASSITQGHLGQPQHF
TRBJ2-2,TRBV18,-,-,TGTGCCAGCTCACCACTATCGAACACCGGGGAGCTGTTTTTT,CASSPLSNTGELFF
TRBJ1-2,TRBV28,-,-,TGTGCCAGCAGCCCGGATAGGGTGCGTGGCTACACCTTC,CASSPDRVRGYTF
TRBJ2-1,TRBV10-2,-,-,TGCGCCAGCAGTGAGTGGTGGTCCTATGAGCAGTTCTTC,CASSEWWSYEQFF
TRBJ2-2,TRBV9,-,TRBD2,TGTGCCAGCAGCGTAGCCCTGACTAGCGGGAGGACCGGGGAGCTGTTTTTT,CASSVALTSGRTGELFF
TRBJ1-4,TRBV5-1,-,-,TGCGCCAGCAGCTTTTTCGGGGCTAATGAAAAACTGTTTTTT,CASSFFGANEKLFF